The T cell receptor (beta chain) described here comes from a study of T cells after yellow fever vaccination. V lost 1 base, J lost 6 bases, and 2 bases stayed unmatched. Germline V CDR1 and CDR2: DFQATT, SNEGSKA (reference sequence). CDR3 length: 13 amino acids. Generation of TCR cDNA used 5'RACE template switching (which added a universal primer site and UMIs). TCRdb reprocessed the 5' RACE reads via MiXCR and lists one record per CDR3 protein. The table has about 550,000 distinct CDR3 sequences, 15% to 20% seen once. Study-level findings and limits: Most primary-vaccination clones recurred post-booster (roughly 96% CD4, over 70% CD8). Any FACS-sorted repertoire could hold abundant clonotypes that contaminate it from the bulk population. A secondary response was less intense yet reached its peak sooner, at day 5 versus 15.

About this clonotype itself: Its antigen is undetermined.

The sample was PBMCs, taken 15 days after the yellow fever booster vaccination. The V and J genes are TRBV20-1 and TRBJ2-1; TRBD2 matches at 8 bases. The TCR sequence derives from a man aged 25-45 years who received the YFV17D yellow fever vaccine. The CDR3 DNA follows: TGCAGTGCTAGAGTAAGCGGGGGCAATGAGCAGTTCTTC. It codes for CSARVSGGNEQFF.